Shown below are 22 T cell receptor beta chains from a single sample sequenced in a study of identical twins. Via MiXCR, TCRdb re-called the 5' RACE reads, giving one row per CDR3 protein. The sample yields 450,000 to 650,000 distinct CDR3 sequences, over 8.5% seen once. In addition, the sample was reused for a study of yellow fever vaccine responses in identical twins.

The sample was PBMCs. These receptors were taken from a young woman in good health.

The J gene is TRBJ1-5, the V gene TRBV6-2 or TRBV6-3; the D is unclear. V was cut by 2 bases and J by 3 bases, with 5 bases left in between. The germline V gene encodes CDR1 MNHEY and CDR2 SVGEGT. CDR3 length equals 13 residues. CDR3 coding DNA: TGTGCCAGCAGTTACGCCACCAATCAGCCCCAGCATTTT. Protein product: CASSYATNQPQHF.

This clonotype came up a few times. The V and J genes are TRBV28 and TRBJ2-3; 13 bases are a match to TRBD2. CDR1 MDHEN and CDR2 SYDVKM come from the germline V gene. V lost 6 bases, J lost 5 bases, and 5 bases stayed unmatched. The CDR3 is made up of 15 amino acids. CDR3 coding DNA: TGTGCCAGCAGACTAGCGGGAGGGCCCAGAGATACGCAGTATTTT. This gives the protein CASRLAGGPRDTQYF.

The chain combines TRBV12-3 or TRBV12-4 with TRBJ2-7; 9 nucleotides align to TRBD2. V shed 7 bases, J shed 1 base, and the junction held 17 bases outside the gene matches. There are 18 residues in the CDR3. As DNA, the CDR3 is TGTGCCAGCATGGGGGGCTTAGGACTAGCGCCCGATTCCTACGAGCAGTACTTC. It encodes CASMGGLGLAPDSYEQYF.

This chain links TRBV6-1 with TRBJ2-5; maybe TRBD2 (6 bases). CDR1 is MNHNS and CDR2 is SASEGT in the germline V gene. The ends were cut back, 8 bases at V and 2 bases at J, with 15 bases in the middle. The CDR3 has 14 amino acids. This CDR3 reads CASGGLQRQETQYF. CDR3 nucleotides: TGTGCCAGCGGGGGACTGCAACGACAAGAGACCCAGTACTTC.

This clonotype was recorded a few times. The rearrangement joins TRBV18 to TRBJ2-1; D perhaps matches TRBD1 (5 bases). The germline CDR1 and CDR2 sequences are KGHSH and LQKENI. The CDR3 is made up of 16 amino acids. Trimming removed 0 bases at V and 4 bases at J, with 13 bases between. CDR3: CASSPPSGKPYNEQFF. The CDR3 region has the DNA TGTGCCAGCTCACCACCGTCAGGGAAACCTTACAATGAGCAGTTCTTC.

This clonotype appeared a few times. This CDR3 is CAISESLANNEQFF. Here the CDR3 DNA reads TGTGCCATCAGTGAGTCCTTAGCCAACAATGAGCAGTTCTTC. The gene calls are TRBV10-3 and TRBJ2-1; D call uncertain. Germline V lookup: CDR1 ENHRY, CDR2 SYGVKD. This CDR3 has 14 residues. V lost 0 bases and J lost 5, with 8 bases in between.

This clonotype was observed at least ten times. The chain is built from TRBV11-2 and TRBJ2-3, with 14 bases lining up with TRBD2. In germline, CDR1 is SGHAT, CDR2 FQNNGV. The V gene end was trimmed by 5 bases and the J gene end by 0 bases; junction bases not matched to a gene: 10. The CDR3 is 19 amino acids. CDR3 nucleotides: TGTGCCAGCAGCCCCCGGGGACTAGCGGGGGCGGCGAGCACAGATACGCAGTATTTT. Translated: CASSPRGLAGAASTDTQYF.

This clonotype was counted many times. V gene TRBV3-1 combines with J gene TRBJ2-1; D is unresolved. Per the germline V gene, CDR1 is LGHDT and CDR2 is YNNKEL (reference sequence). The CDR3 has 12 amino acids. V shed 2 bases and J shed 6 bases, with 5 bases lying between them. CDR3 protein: CASSQTSNEQFF. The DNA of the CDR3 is TGTGCCAGCAGCCAAACCTCCAATGAGCAGTTCTTC.

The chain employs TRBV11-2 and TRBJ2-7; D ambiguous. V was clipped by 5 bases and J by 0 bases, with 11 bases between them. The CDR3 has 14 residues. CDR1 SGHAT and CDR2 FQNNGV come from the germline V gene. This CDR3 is CASSPHPSSYEQYF. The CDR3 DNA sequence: TGTGCCAGCAGCCCACACCCGAGCTCCTACGAGCAGTACTTC.

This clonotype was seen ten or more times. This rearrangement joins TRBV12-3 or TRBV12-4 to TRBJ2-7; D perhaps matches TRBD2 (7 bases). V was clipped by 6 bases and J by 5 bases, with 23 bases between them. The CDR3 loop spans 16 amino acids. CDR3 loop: CASSPNKGGLGDEQYF. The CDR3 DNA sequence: TGTGCCAGCAGCCCCAATAAGGGGGGGTTGGGGGACGAGCAGTACTTC.

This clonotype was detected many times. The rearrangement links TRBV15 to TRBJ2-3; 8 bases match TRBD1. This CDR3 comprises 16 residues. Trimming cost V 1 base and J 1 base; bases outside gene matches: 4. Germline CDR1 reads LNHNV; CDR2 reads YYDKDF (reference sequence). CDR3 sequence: CATSRVEGQGTDTQYF. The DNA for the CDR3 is TGTGCCACCAGCAGAGTAGAGGGACAGGGCACAGATACGCAGTATTTT.

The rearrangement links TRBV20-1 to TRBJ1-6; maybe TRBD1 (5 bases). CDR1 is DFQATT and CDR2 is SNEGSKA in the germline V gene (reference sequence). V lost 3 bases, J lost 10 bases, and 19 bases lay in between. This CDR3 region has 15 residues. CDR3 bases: TGCAGTGCTAGCCCTGGCAGGGCAGGTCAATCACCCCTCCACTTT. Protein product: CSASPGRAGQSPLHF.

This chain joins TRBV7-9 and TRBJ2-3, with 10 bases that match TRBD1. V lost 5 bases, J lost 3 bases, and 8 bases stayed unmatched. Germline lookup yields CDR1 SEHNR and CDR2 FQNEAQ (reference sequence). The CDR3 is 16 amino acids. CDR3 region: CASSRGQGVTTDTQYF. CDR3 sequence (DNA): TGTGCCAGCAGCCGCGGACAGGGGGTTACGACAGATACGCAGTATTTT. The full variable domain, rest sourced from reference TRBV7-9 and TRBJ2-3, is DTGVSQNPRHKITKRGQNVTFRCDPISEHNRLYWYRQTLGQGPEFLTYFQNEAQLEKSRLLSDRFSAERPKGSFSTLEIQRTEQGDSAMYLCASSRGQGVTTDTQYFGPGTRLTVL.

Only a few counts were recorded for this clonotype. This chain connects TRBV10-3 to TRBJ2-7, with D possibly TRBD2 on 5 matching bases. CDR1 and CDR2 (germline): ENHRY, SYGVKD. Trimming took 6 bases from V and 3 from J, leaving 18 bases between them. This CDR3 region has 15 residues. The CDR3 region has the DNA TGTGCCATCAGCCCTCTCCAATCGGCGGGCTACGAGCAGTACTTC. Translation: CAISPLQSAGYEQYF.

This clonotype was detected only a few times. The CDR3 sequence is CASSSTSKSGANVLTF. The CDR3 DNA reads TGTGCCAGCAGCTCCACCTCGAAGTCTGGGGCCAACGTCCTGACTTTC. This rearrangement joins TRBV11-2 to TRBJ2-6; D unresolved. The ends were cut back, 4 bases at V and 1 base at J, with 11 bases in the middle. The CDR3 covers 16 residues. Germline CDR1 SGHAT, CDR2 FQNNGV. The full variable domain, rest sourced from reference TRBV11-2 and TRBJ2-6, is EAGVAQSPRYKIIEKRQSVAFWCNPISGHATLYWYQQILGQGPKLLIQFQNNGVVDDSQLPKDRFSAERLKGVDSTLKIQPAKLEDSAVYLCASSSTSKSGANVLTFGAGSRLTVL.

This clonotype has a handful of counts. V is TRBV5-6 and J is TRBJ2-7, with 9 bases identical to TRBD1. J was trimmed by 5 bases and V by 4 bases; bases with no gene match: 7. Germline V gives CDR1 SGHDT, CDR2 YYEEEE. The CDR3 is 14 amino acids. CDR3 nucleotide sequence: TGTGCCAGCAGCCCCACAGGGGGCAACCACGAGCAGTACTTC. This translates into CASSPTGGNHEQYF. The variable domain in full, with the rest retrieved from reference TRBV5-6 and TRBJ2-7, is DAGVTQSPTHLIKTRGQQVTLRCSPKSGHDTVSWYQQALGQGPQFIFQYYEEEERQRGNFPDRFSGHQFPNYSSELNVNALLLGDSALYLCASSPTGGNHEQYFGPGTRLTVT.

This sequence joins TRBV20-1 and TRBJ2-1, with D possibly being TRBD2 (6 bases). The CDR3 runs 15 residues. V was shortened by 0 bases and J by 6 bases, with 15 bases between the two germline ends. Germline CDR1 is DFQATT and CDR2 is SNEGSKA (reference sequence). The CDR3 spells CSAREGGAGGNEQFF. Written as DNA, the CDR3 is TGCAGTGCTAGAGAAGGAGGGGCAGGCGGCAATGAGCAGTTCTTC.

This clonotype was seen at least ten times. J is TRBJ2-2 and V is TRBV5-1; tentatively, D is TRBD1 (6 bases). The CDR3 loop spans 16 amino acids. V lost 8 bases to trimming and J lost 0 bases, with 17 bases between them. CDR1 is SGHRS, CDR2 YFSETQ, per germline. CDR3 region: CASLRGGSSNTGELFF. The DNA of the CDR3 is TGCGCCAGTTTGAGAGGGGGATCCTCGAACACCGGGGAGCTGTTTTTT.

For the CDR3, the DNA is TGCAGCGTTTATACCTTCAAGGGCTACGAGCAGTACTTC. Protein sequence: CSVYTFKGYEQYF. The gene calls are TRBV29-1 and TRBJ2-7; no firm D call. Between the trimmed V and J ends, which lost 5 bases and 3 bases, there was a span of 14 bases. This CDR3 region has 13 residues. CDR1 SQVTM and CDR2 ANQGSEA come from the germline V gene.

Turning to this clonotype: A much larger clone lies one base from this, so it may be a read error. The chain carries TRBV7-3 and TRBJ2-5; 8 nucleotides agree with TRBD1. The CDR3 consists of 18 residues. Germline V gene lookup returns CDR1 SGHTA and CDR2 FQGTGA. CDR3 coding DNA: TGTGCCCGCAGCAAACGAGGACAGGGTGTTTCTTTCCAAGAGACCCAGTACTTC. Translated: CARSKRGQGVSFQETQYF.

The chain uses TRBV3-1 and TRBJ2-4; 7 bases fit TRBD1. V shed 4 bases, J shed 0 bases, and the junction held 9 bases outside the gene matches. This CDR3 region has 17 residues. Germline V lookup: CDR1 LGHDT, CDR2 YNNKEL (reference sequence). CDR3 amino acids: CASSPGQDILAKNIQYF. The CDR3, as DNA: TGTGCCAGCAGCCCCGGACAGGATATCTTAGCCAAAAACATTCAGTACTTC. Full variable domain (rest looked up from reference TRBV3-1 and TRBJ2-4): DTAVSQTPKYLVTQMGNDKSIKCEQNLGHDTMYWYKQDSKKFLKIMFSYNNKELIINETVPNRFSPKSPDKAHLNLHINSLELGDSAVYFCASSPGQDILAKNIQYFGAGTRLSVL.

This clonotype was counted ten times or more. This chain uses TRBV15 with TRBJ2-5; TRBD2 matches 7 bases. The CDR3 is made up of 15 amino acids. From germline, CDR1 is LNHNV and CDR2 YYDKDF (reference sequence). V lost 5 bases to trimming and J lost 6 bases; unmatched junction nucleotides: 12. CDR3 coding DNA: TGTGCCACCAGCTGGGGAGGGACGGAGGGGAAGACCCAGTACTTC. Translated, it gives CATSWGGTEGKTQYF.